Presented here are 10 T cell receptor beta chains from one specimen sequenced in a study of early stage breast cancer tumors. Libraries were prepared by immunoSEQ multiplex PCR; TCRdb keeps only in-frame clonotypes and omits some of them. The table includes tens of thousands of clones, approximately 80% detected once. The sequenced sample was blood. These receptor sequences come from a person between 60 and 69 years old with breast cancer.

This rearrangement joins TRBV9 to TRBJ2-2; 8 nucleotides match TRBD2. CDR1 is SGDLS and CDR2 is YYNGEE in the germline V gene. This CDR3 has 15 amino acids. After removal of 0 bases from V and 5 bases from J, the junction contained 3 bases not matched to a gene. CDR3 sequence: CASSVVAGFTGELFF. CDR3 bases: TGTGCCAGCAGCGTAGTAGCGGGATTTACCGGGGAGCTGTTTTTT.

This chain joins TRBV7-9 and TRBJ1-2, with a possible D match to TRBD1 (5 bases). Germline V gene sequence: CDR1 SEHNR, CDR2 FQNEAQ (reference sequence). Trimming removed 3 bases at V and 1 base at J, with 12 bases between. This CDR3 has 15 amino acids. CDR3 loop: CASSLVRDSNYGYTF. The CDR3 DNA follows: TGTGCCAGCAGCTTGGTTCGTGACAGTAACTATGGCTACACCTTC.

This sequence joins TRBV19 and TRBJ2-5; 10 bases are shared with TRBD1. The CDR3 runs to 13 residues. The V gene end was trimmed by 10 bases and the J gene end by 4 bases; junction bases not matched to a gene: 6. CDR1 and CDR2 from the germline V gene are LNHDA and SQIVND (reference sequence). The CDR3 DNA sequence: TGTGCCACCAGACAGGGGGCGGGAGAGACCCAGTACTTC. Residues: CATRQGAGETQYF.

This clone was seen more than once but under ten times. The rearrangement links TRBV18 to TRBJ1-5; D unresolved. V was clipped by 3 bases and J by 6 bases, with 9 bases between them. Looked up from germline, CDR1 is KGHSH and CDR2 is LQKENI. The CDR3 spans 13 residues. The CDR3 reads CASSPSTVQPQHF. The CDR3 nucleotides are TGTGCCAGCTCACCCTCTACAGTTCAGCCCCAGCATTTT. The complete variable domain, with remaining parts taken from reference TRBV18 and TRBJ1-5, reads NAGVMQNPRHLVRRRGQEARLRCSPMKGHSHVYWYRQLPEEGLKFMVYLQKENIIDESGMPKERFSAEFPKEGPSILRIQQVVRGDSAAYFCASSPSTVQPQHFGDGTRLSIL.

The CDR3 sequence is CSAGENYGYTF. In nucleotides, the CDR3 is TGCAGCGCAGGGGAAAACTATGGCTACACCTTC. V usage is TRBV29-1 and J usage is TRBJ1-2; D is possibly TRBD1 (6 bases). Germline-derived CDR1 and CDR2 are SQVTM and ANQGSEA. Trimming cost V 7 bases and J 2 bases, with 8 bases left between them. This CDR3 spans 11 amino acids.

The chain has TRBV4-3 and TRBJ2-7, with TRBD2 identical over 8 bases. The germline V gene has CDR1 LGHNA and CDR2 YSLEER. This CDR3 contains 17 residues. The V gene end was trimmed by 0 bases and the J gene end by 5 bases; junction bases not matched to a gene: 12. CDR3 in DNA: TGCGCCAGCAGCCAAGATGGATCCCGGACTAGCCCGGACGAGCAGTACTTC. As protein: CASSQDGSRTSPDEQYF.

The CDR3 region is CASGWAPSGRFGDQETQYF. The CDR3 DNA follows: TGTGCTAGTGGTTGGGCTCCTAGCGGGAGGTTCGGGGACCAAGAGACCCAGTACTTC. V usage is TRBV12-5 and J usage is TRBJ2-5; 11 bases align to TRBD2. The CDR3 runs 19 residues. J lost 0 bases, V lost 4 bases, and 13 bases had no gene match. Germline CDR1 LGHNT, CDR2 FRNRAP.

The CDR3: CASSLGRTDTQYF. The CDR3 nucleotides read TGTGCCAGCAGCTTAGGGAGGACAGATACGCAGTATTTT. The V and J genes are TRBV7-6 and TRBJ2-3; maybe TRBD2 (5 bases). Trimming removed 1 base from V and 3 bases from J, with 5 bases in between. The CDR3 covers 13 residues. Looked up from germline, CDR1 is SGHVS and CDR2 is FNYEAQ.

In this sample, this clone turned up once. This chain uses TRBV12-5 with TRBJ2-7, with TRBD1 matching 9 bases. V shed 6 bases, J shed 3 bases, and the junction held 3 bases outside the gene matches. The CDR3 extends over 13 amino acids. In germline, CDR1 is LGHNT, CDR2 FRNRAP. CDR3: CASGSGQGYEQYF. The CDR3, as DNA: TGTGCTAGTGGCTCGGGACAGGGCTACGAGCAGTACTTC.

V and J are TRBV15 and TRBJ1-2; TRBD1 matches at 8 bases. Germline lookup yields CDR1 LNHNV and CDR2 YYDKDF (reference sequence). The CDR3 covers 15 residues. Unmatched junction bases numbered 9, after V lost 5 bases and J lost 4 bases. The CDR3 DNA follows: TGTGCCACCAGCGACCCCGGACAGGGTAGCTATGGCTACACCTTC. Translating gives CATSDPGQGSYGYTF.